The rows below give T cell receptor beta chains drawn from one sample of a study of shared clonotypes between healthy human individuals. Sequencing was performed with immunoSEQ multiplex PCR; in TCRdb, only in-frame clones are kept and a portion is missing. The top ten hold 0.35% to 0.45% of the sample, which has 2 million to 2.5 million clones, more than 85% seen once. Sequences were obtained from naive CD4+ T cells from PBMCs. These receptors originate from a man aged 18 to 30 in good health. Some clones in this sample may be carry-over from other donors' samples. Both conserved end residues are part of each CDR3. Fields, in order: J gene, clone size, V gene, D gene, CDR3 protein, CDR3 DNA. A D gene is named only where the DNA matches it firmly. Expanded clones get a size class; other rows say once, few or many, or leave the size out.

TRBJ1-2,.,TRBV25-1,.,CASSEIGTGTDYGYTF,TGTGCCAGCAGTGAAATAGGCACCGGGACGGATTATGGCTACACCTTC
TRBJ1-5,once,TRBV28,.,CASSLGRLRDQPQHF,TGTGCCAGCAGTTTGGGGAGGCTCCGAGATCAGCCCCAGCATTTT
TRBJ2-5,.,TRBV11-3,.,CASSFGGGDETQYF,TGTGCCAGCAGCTTTGGAGGGGGGGATGAGACCCAGTACTTC
TRBJ1-2,.,TRBV6-1,.,CASSVEAANYGYTF,TGTGCCAGCAGTGTGGAGGCGGCTAACTATGGCTACACCTTC
TRBJ1-5,.,TRBV5-6,TRBD1,CASSLDRDQPQHF,TGTGCCAGCAGCCTAGACAGGGATCAGCCCCAGCATTTT
TRBJ1-1,few,TRBV19,.,CASSMGGLLLNTEAFF,TGTGCCAGTAGTATGGGGGGGCTCCTTCTGAACACTGAAGCTTTCTTT
TRBJ1-1,.,TRBV4-1,.,CASSQDREREAFF,TGCGCCAGCAGCCAAGATCGAGAGAGAGAAGCTTTCTTT
TRBJ2-1,.,TRBV18,TRBD2,CASSPPRLAGIPDEQFF,TGTGCCAGCTCACCTCCTCGACTAGCCGGTATTCCAGATGAGCAGTTCTTC
TRBJ2-3,.,TRBV11-2,.,CASSFRPGHLQYF,TGTGCCAGCAGCTTTAGACCAGGGCATCTTCAGTATTTT
TRBJ2-1,.,TRBV6-5,.,CASSYRGQNLGEQFF,TGTGCCAGCAGTTACCGGGGCCAAAACCTAGGGGAGCAGTTCTTC
TRBJ2-3,.,TRBV2,.,CASSDPLPQDTQYF,TGTGCCAGCAGTGACCCATTACCACAAGATACGCAGTATTTT
TRBJ2-1,once,TRBV27,TRBD2,CASSWNGLARYNEQFF,TGTGCCAGCAGTTGGAACGGACTAGCTCGTTACAATGAGCAGTTCTTC
TRBJ1-2,.,TRBV6-5,TRBD1,CASSTGGRVANGYTF,TGTGCCAGCAGCACAGGGGGTAGGGTAGCTAATGGCTACACCTTC
TRBJ2-3,.,TRBV5-1,TRBD1,CASSLRTGETDTQYF,TGCGCCAGCAGCCTTAGGACAGGGGAAACAGATACGCAGTATTTT
TRBJ1-4,.,TRBV19,.,CASSRGVAEKLFF,TGTGCCAGTTCACGAGGGGTTGCGGAAAAACTGTTTTTT
TRBJ1-5,.,TRBV28,.,CASSLNHGGFSNQPQHF,TGTGCCAGCAGTTTAAATCATGGGGGCTTTAGCAATCAGCCCCAGCATTTT
TRBJ2-2,.,TRBV7-6,.,CASSFGTSTGELFF,TGTGCCAGCAGCTTCGGCACCAGCACCGGGGAGCTGTTTTTT
TRBJ2-7,.,TRBV2,TRBD1,CASRGTGGSYEQYF,TGTGCCAGCAGGGGGACAGGGGGCTCCTACGAGCAGTACTTC
TRBJ2-1,.,TRBV4-2,.,CASSQDRHEQFF,TGTGCCAGCAGCCAAGATAGGCATGAGCAGTTCTTC
TRBJ1-2,.,TRBV4-2,.,CASSQDIANYGYTF,TGTGCCAGCAGCCAAGATATAGCCAACTATGGCTACACCTTC
TRBJ1-1,.,TRBV19,.,CASTSVGKNTEAFF,.
TRBJ1-4,.,TRBV29-1,.,CSAQTGDNEKLFF,TGCAGCGCCCAAACAGGTGATAATGAAAAACTGTTTTTT
TRBJ2-7,.,TRBV9,.,CASSVAQGSYEQYF,TGTGCCAGCAGCGTAGCTCAGGGCTCCTACGAGCAGTACTTC
TRBJ2-1,.,TRBV28,TRBD1,CASREQGAGEQFF,TGTGCCAGCAGGGAACAGGGGGCTGGGGAGCAGTTCTTC
TRBJ2-2,once,TRBV7-9,.,CASSLGGTASTGELFF,TGTGCCAGCAGCTTAGGTGGTACGGCCAGCACCGGGGAGCTGTTTTTT
TRBJ2-7,.,TRBV4-1,.,CASSQAISRRQYF,TGCGCCAGCAGCCAAGCCATCTCAAGAAGGCAGTACTTC
TRBJ2-7,.,TRBV19,TRBD2,CASSKGSGGSYEQYF,TGTGCCAGTAGTAAAGGTAGCGGGGGATCCTACGAGCAGTACTTC
TRBJ2-1,.,TRBV18,TRBD2,CASSPVTSGSYNEQFF,TGTGCCAGCTCACCAGTTACTAGCGGCTCCTACAATGAGCAGTTCTTC
TRBJ2-3,.,TRBV9,.,CASSPRGSTDTQYF,TGTGCCAGCAGCCCCCGTGGAAGCACAGATACGCAGTATTTT
TRBJ2-1,.,TRBV28,.,CASSPSVYNPANEQFF,TGTGCCAGCAGCCCCTCCGTGTACAACCCCGCCAATGAGCAGTTCTTC
TRBJ2-3,.,TRBV6-5,TRBD2,CASSYGLAGPLDTQYF,TGTGCCAGCAGTTACGGGCTAGCGGGACCCTTAGATACGCAGTATTTT
TRBJ2-7,.,TRBV28,.,CASSLRGLTYEQYF,TGTGCCAGCAGTTTGCGGGGTCTAACCTACGAGCAGTACTTC
TRBJ1-2,.,TRBV28,.,CASRDFYGYTF,TGTGCCAGCAGGGACTTCTATGGCTACACCTTC
TRBJ2-1,.,TRBV7-9,.,CASGEGSVSYNEQFF,TGTGCCAGCGGTGAGGGTAGCGTATCCTACAATGAGCAGTTCTTC
TRBJ2-7,.,TRBV4-2,TRBD1,CASSQGQAYEQYF,TGTGCCAGCAGCCAGGGACAGGCCTACGAGCAGTACTTC
TRBJ2-2,.,TRBV30,TRBD2,CAWSVGTSHAGELFF,TGTGCCTGGAGTGTCGGGACTAGTCATGCCGGGGAGCTGTTTTTT
TRBJ1-2,.,TRBV28,.,CASSSRAQSGGYTF,TGTGCCAGCTCGAGCCGGGCGCAGTCGGGTGGCTACACCTTC
TRBJ2-7,.,TRBV6-1,.,CASSVYLSYEQYF,TGTGCCAGCAGTGTCTACCTCTCCTACGAGCAGTACTTC
TRBJ2-5,.,TRBV5-4,TRBD2,CASSRRSGEETQYF,TGTGCCAGCAGCCGACGAAGCGGGGAAGAGACCCAGTACTTC
TRBJ1-5,.,TRBV27,.,CASSLFAVHSNQPQHF,TGTGCCAGCAGTTTATTTGCAGTGCATAGCAATCAGCCCCAGCATTTT
TRBJ2-1,.,TRBV28,.,CASSTTGRRNNEQFF,TGTGCCAGCAGTACCACAGGACGGAGGAACAATGAGCAGTTCTTC
TRBJ2-1,.,TRBV5-1,TRBD2,CASSLGSSGNYNEQFF,TGCGCCAGCAGCTTGGGATCTAGCGGGAACTACAATGAGCAGTTCTTC
TRBJ2-1,.,TRBV15,TRBD2,CATSRDTSGQGRHNEQFF,TGTGCCACCAGCAGAGATACTAGCGGGCAAGGACGACACAATGAGCAGTTCTTC
TRBJ2-2,.,TRBV10-1,.,CASREGTSNTGELFF,TGCGCCAGCAGAGAAGGGACTTCGAACACCGGGGAGCTGTTTTTT
TRBJ1-2,.,TRBV19,.,CATKTRQGSYGYTF,TGTGCCACTAAGACCCGGCAGGGTAGCTATGGCTACACCTTC
TRBJ2-4,.,TRBV11-2,.,CASRGLTINIQYF,TGTGCCAGCAGAGGCCTAACAATAAACATTCAGTACTTC